The following is a T cell receptor beta chain sequence with its context. Its cognate antigen is unknown. Second-dose intervals of approximately 4 or approximately 12 weeks were pooled. Profiled with immunoSEQ multiplex PCR; TCRdb holds only in-frame clones, not every one. The profile shows 65,000 to 95,000 clones, 70% to 90% of them singletons. The data stem from a study of T cell responses to AZD1222 COVID-19 vaccine. This CDR3 is 12 amino acids long. Germline CDR1 and CDR2: MNHNY and SVGAGI (reference sequence). V was clipped by 2 bases and J by 6 bases, with 5 bases between them. Whole-study findings and limits: After two AZD1222 doses, spike-specific TCR breadth and depth rose versus day 0. It should be noted that donors were predominantly white British and more often female, and clonal diversity was possibly underestimated. In the spike-specific TCR repertoire, nearly half reportedly target unmutated variant regions.

This rearrangement joins TRBV6-6 to TRBJ2-1; D is ambiguous. This material consisted of peripheral blood, taken 28 days after the second AZD1222 dose. The clonotype comes from an adult who received the AZD1222 COVID-19 vaccine. The CDR3 sequence is CASSYRPNEQFF. CDR3 nucleotides: TGTGCCAGCAGTTACAGACCCAATGAGCAGTTCTTC.